The sample holds many counts of the clone carrying this TCR beta chain. The data derive from a study of T-cell memory formation after mild COVID-19. The germline V gene has CDR1 SGHKS and CDR2 YYEKEE (reference sequence). The CDR3 extends over 15 amino acids. V was trimmed by 4 bases and J by 3 bases, leaving 16 bases between them. A single record per CDR3 protein comes from TCRdb applying MiXCR to the 5' RACE reads. The sample has 260,000 or so distinct CDR3 sequences; 16% are singletons. The chain recombines TRBV5-5 with TRBJ1-2; D remains ambiguous. This TCR was recovered from a man aged 18-30 years who had mild COVID-19 (a few samples of this study predate the infection). Cell type and time point are not known. The source material was PBMCs or a T cell subset sorted from them (not recorded which). Written as DNA, the CDR3 is TGTGCCAGCAGCCCCCGGGGTGCCCTGGACTATGGCTACACCTTC. Its translation is CASSPRGALDYGYTF.